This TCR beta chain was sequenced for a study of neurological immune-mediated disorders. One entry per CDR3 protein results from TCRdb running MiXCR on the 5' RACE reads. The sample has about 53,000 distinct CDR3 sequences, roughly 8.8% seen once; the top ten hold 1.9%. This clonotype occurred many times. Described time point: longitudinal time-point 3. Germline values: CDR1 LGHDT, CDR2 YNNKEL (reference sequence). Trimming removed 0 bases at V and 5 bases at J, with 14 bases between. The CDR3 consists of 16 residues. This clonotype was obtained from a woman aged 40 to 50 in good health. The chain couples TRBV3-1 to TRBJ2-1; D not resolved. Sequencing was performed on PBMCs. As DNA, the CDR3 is TGTGCCAGCAGCCAAGACTTGACCCCGCAGCACAATGAGCAGTTCTTC. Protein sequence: CASSQDLTPQHNEQFF.